The T cell receptor beta chain under discussion was sequenced for a study of tumor and adjacent non-tumor tissue in lung cancer. In the study overall: The patients, roughly eleven men and five or six women, were roughly 30 to 80 with stage I to III disease.

Whole-study findings and limits: Tumor repertoires had a smaller top 100 clone share than normal lung. Tumor TCR diversity, when higher, was linked to shorter survival. Significantly higher TCR diversity was found in tumor than normal lung.

A word on this clonotype: Its cognate antigen is unknown. Since a much larger clone is just one base distant, this may be a read error.

Germline V gene data show CDR1 as MDHEN and CDR2 as SYDVKM. The CDR3 length is 14 residues. No cell sorting was done before RNA was extracted from the tissue. Three rounds of nested PCR, following a modified ARM-PCR protocol, produced the TCRbeta library. TCRdb reprocessed the multiplex PCR reads with MiXCR, giving one entry per CDR3 protein. The table shows 78,000 or so distinct CDR3 sequences, with around 80% occurring only once. Material: lung tumor tissue. The TCR sequence derives from a woman aged 50 to 60 with non-small cell lung cancer. V usage is TRBV28 and J usage is TRBJ2-4, with 7 bases that match TRBD1. The CDR3 bases are TGTGTCAGCAGCCCCCCGGACAGGTCCGCCCCACAGTACTTC. The encoded protein is CVSSPPDRSAPQYF.